The TCR beta chain under discussion was sequenced for a study of blood T cell repertoires in COVID-19. Looking at the study overall: The study drew acute and convalescent COVID-19 samples from the United States, Italy and Spain.

This clone has a handful of counts. Individuals drawn from around 25 US areas were roughly 18 to 100 years old. Allocation to cohorts depended on clinical history reported by the participants. The CDR3 runs 16 residues. Trimming cost V 0 bases and J 2 bases, with 11 bases left between them. Germline CDR1 SGHAT, CDR2 FQNNGV. Some clones are missing from TCRdb's copy, which holds only in-frame ones; the method was immunoSEQ multiplex PCR. In the table there are 150,000 to 200,000 clones, 70% to 85% of which are singletons. The chain couples TRBV11-2 to TRBJ1-5; D is unresolved. The origin of this receptor is a woman in her fifties or sixties with acute COVID-19. The specimen was PBMCs or T cells enriched from blood (not recorded which). CDR3 protein: CASSLDRRLGNQPQHF. CDR3 in DNA: TGTGCCAGCAGCTTAGATCGCAGGTTAGGCAATCAGCCCCAGCATTTT.